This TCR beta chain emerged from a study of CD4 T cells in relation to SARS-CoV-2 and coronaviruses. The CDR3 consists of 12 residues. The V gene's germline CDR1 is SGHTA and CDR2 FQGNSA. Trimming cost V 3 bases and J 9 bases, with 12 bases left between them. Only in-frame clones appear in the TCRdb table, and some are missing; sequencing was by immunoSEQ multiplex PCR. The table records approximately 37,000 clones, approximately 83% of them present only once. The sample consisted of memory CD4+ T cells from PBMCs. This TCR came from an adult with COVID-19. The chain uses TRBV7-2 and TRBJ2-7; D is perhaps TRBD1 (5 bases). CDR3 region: CASSFDQGWQYF. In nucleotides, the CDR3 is TGTGCCAGCAGCTTTGATCAGGGATGGCAGTACTTC.